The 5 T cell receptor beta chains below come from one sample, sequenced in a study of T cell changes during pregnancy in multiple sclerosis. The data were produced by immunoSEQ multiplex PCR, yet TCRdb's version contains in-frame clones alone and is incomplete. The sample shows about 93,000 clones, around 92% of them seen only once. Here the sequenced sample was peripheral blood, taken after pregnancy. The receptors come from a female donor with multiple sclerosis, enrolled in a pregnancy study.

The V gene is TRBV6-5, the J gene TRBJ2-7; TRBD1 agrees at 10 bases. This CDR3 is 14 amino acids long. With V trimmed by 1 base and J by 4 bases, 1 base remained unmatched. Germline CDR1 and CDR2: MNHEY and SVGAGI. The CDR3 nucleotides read TGTGCCAGCAGTTACTTGGGACAGGGGTACGAGCAGTACTTC. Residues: CASSYLGQGYEQYF.

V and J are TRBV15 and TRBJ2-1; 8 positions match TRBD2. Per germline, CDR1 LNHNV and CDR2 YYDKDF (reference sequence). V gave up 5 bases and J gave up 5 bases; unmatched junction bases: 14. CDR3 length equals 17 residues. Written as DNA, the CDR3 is TGTGCCACCAGCTCCCCACTTGGCGGGAGGAACCACAATGAGCAGTTCTTC. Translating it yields CATSSPLGGRNHNEQFF.

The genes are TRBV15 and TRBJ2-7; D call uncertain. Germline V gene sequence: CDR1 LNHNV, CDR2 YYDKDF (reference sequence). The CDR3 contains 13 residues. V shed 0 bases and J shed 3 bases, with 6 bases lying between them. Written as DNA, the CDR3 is TGTGCCACCAGCAGAGACCCGAGCTACGAGCAGTACTTC. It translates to CATSRDPSYEQYF.

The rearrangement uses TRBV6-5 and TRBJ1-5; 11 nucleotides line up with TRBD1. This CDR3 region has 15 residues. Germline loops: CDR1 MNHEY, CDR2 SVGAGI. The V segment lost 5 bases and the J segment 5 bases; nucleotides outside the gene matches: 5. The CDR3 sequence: CASSRTGGGYQPQHF. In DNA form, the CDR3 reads TGTGCCAGCAGTCGGACAGGGGGCGGGTATCAGCCCCAGCATTTT.

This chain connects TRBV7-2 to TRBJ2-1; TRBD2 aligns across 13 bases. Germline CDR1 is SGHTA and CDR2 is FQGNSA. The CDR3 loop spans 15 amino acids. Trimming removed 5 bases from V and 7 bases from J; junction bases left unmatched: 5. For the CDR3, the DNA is TGTGCCAGCAGCCCGGGACTAGCGGGAAGGAATGAGCAGTTCTTC. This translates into CASSPGLAGRNEQFF.